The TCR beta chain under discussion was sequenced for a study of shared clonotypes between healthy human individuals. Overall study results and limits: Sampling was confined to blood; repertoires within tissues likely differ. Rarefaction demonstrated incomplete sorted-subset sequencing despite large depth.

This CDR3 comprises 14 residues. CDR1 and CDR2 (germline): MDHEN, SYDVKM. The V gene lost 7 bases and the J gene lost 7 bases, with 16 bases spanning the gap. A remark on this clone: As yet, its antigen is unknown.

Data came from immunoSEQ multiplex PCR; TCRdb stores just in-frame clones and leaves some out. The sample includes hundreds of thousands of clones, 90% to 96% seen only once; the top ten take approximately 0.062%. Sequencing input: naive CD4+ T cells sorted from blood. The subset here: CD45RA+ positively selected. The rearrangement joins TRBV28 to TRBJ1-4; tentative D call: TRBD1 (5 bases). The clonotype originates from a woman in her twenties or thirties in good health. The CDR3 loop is CASTSGLGREKLFF. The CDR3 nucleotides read TGTGCCAGCACCTCGGGGCTGGGGCGTGAAAAACTGTTTTTT. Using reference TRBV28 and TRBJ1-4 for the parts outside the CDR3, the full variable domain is DVKVTQSSRYLVKRTGEKVFLECVQDMDHENMFWYRQDPGLGLRLIYFSYDVKMKEKGDIPEGYSVSREKKERFSLILESASTNQTSMYLCASTSGLGREKLFFGSGTQLSVL.